What follows are 14 T cell receptor beta chains derived from one specimen sequenced in a study of PD-1 and CTLA-4 blockade in melanoma. The method was immunoSEQ multiplex PCR; TCRdb's version includes in-frame clones alone and lacks a portion of them. There are 15,000 to 20,000 clones in the sample; around 72% occur only once, and more than 15% lies in the top ten. Material: CD8+ T cells from peripheral blood, obtained before anti-PD-1 treatment. Receptors originate from a human donor with melanoma.

The chain joins TRBV11-2 to TRBJ1-1; D not certain. Trimming left V 4 bases short and J 3 bases short, with 9 bases between. Germline lookup yields CDR1 SGHAT and CDR2 FQNNGV. CDR3 length: 13 residues. The CDR3 loop is CASSSLTDTEAFF. The CDR3, as DNA: TGTGCCAGCAGCTCCCTAACGGACACTGAAGCTTTCTTT.

This chain joins TRBV5-6 and TRBJ1-2; TRBD1 aligns across 9 bases. The junction had 6 bases not matched to a gene; V was cut back by 4 bases and J by 2 bases. The CDR3 contains 15 residues. Per the germline V gene, CDR1 is SGHDT and CDR2 is YYEEEE. The CDR3 nucleotides are TGTGCCAGCAGCCTAAGGGACAGGGCGAACTATGGCTACACCTTC. Encoded protein: CASSLRDRANYGYTF.

The rearrangement uses TRBV10-2 and TRBJ2-1; D gene unclear. Germline V gene lookup returns CDR1 WSHSY and CDR2 SAAADI. Between the trimmed V and J ends, which lost 9 bases and 5 bases, there was a span of 11 bases. This CDR3 is built from 12 residues. The CDR3 is CASSQSNNEQFF. CDR3 nucleotides: TGCGCCAGTAGTCAATCCAACAATGAGCAGTTCTTC.

There are a few counts of this clone. The chain uses TRBV19 and TRBJ1-5; the D is unclear. The V end lost 2 bases, the J end lost 1 base, and 6 bases lay between the germline ends. Germline CDR1 reads LNHDA; CDR2 reads SQIVND (reference sequence). The length of the CDR3 is 14 residues. CDR3 protein: CASSIWTSNQPQHF. CDR3 DNA sequence: TGTGCCAGTAGTATATGGACCAGCAATCAGCCCCAGCATTTT.

The chain joins TRBV28 to TRBJ2-1; D may match TRBD1 or TRBD2 (6 bases each). The CDR3 is 16 residues long. V was cut by 6 bases and J by 6 bases, with 21 bases left in between. CDR1 is MDHEN, CDR2 SYDVKM, per germline. The CDR3 loop reads CASRLHGGPIPNEQFF. The CDR3 DNA is TGTGCCAGCAGACTTCATGGGGGGCCGATCCCCAATGAGCAGTTCTTC.

The chain joins TRBV19 to TRBJ2-7; the D gene is possibly TRBD1 (6 bases). Germline lookup yields CDR1 LNHDA and CDR2 SQIVND (reference sequence). The CDR3 consists of 15 residues. V was shortened by 3 bases and J by 0 bases, with 12 bases between the two germline ends. The DNA of the CDR3 is TGTGCCAGTAGTATGCGACAGGAGAGCTCCTACGAGCAGTACTTC. It translates to CASSMRQESSYEQYF.

The chain links TRBV2 to TRBJ1-5; 7 bases map to TRBD1. The CDR3 runs to 15 residues. J lost 1 base, V lost 5 bases, and 5 bases had no gene match. Per the germline V gene, CDR1 is SNHLY and CDR2 is FYNNEI. The CDR3 DNA is TGTGCCAGCAGTTTTTTGGGACAGAGCAATCAGCCCCAGCATTTT. Its translation: CASSFLGQSNQPQHF.

CDR3: CASSLVTSSYNEQFF. CDR3 bases: TGTGCCAGCAGCTTAGTCACCAGCTCCTACAATGAGCAGTTCTTC. J is TRBJ2-1 and V is TRBV11-2; D call uncertain. CDR3 length: 15 residues. V shed 1 base and J shed 0 bases, with 7 bases lying between them. Germline values: CDR1 SGHAT, CDR2 FQNNGV.

This chain links TRBV5-1 with TRBJ2-3, with 8 bases that match TRBD2. The germline V gene has CDR1 SGHRS and CDR2 YFSETQ. The CDR3 consists of 16 residues. Trimming at V came to 4 bases and at J to 1 base, leaving 8 bases not matched to a gene. The CDR3, as DNA: TGCGCCAGCAGCCCGTCCCTAGCGGGTGGCACAGATACGCAGTATTTT. Its translation: CASSPSLAGGTDTQYF.

This clone has just a few counts. This chain uses TRBV10-3 with TRBJ2-2, with D tentatively TRBD1 or TRBD2 (5 bases each). V was cut by 3 bases and J by 1 base, with 12 bases left in between. The germline V gene has CDR1 ENHRY and CDR2 SYGVKD. The CDR3 loop spans 16 amino acids. Here the CDR3 DNA reads TGTGCCATCAGTGACTCGGGGCGCCTGAACACCGGGGAGCTGTTTTTT. It specifies CAISDSGRLNTGELFF.

The rearrangement joins TRBV4-1 to TRBJ1-2; D ambiguous. With 1 base removed from V and 2 bases from J, the gap between germline ends came to 11 bases. Looked up from germline, CDR1 is MGHRA and CDR2 is YSYEKL. The CDR3 is made up of 15 amino acids. The CDR3 DNA sequence: TGCGCCAGCAGCCAAGCGTTTGGATACAACTATGGCTACACCTTC. It codes for CASSQAFGYNYGYTF.

The chain recombines TRBV4-2 with TRBJ2-1; D is perhaps TRBD1 or TRBD2 (5 bases each). This CDR3 is 14 amino acids long. Germline CDR1 reads LGHNA; CDR2 reads YNFKEQ. Between the trimmed V and J ends, which lost 4 bases and 6 bases, there was a span of 13 bases. CDR3 nucleotides: TGTGCCAGCAGCCCCGGGACCCAGCCCAATGAGCAGTTCTTC. Translation: CASSPGTQPNEQFF.

The count of this clone is one. V usage is TRBV6-2 or TRBV6-3 and J usage is TRBJ2-7, with 7 bases fitting TRBD2. The J segment lost 5 bases and the V segment lost 5 bases, leaving 9 bases of the junction unmatched. CDR1 and CDR2 (germline): MNHEY, SVGEGT. The CDR3 has 14 amino acids. CDR3 region: CASSTTAGAHEQYF. The DNA of the CDR3 is TGTGCCAGCAGTACGACGGCGGGAGCCCACGAGCAGTACTTC.

The table lists this clone with a few counts. The rearrangement links TRBV19 to TRBJ1-1; D not resolved. There are 14 residues in the CDR3. Germline CDR1 is LNHDA and CDR2 is SQIVND (reference sequence). V lost 7 bases and J 3 bases, leaving 15 bases between the germline ends. CDR3 loop: CASTVILGDTEAFF. The CDR3 DNA reads TGTGCCAGTACCGTCATCCTCGGGGACACTGAAGCTTTCTTT.